The clone carrying this T cell receptor (beta chain) was seen only a few times. This entry comes from a study of blood T cells in healthy people across ages. Combining a sample-barcoded 5' primer with a J-beta primer mix, a second PCR ran for about 6 to 11 cycles. TCRdb re-derived calls from the 5' RACE reads in MiXCR, one entry per CDR3 protein. The data contain about 900,000 distinct CDR3 sequences, around 48% of them singletons. Sequencing was carried out using blood. This sequence was found in a man aged 25-40 years in good health.

CDR3 bases: TGCGCCAGCAGCCAGTCCAGCGGGGGACCAGATACGCAGTATTTT. Translation gives CASSQSSGGPDTQYF. The rearrangement uses TRBV5-1 and TRBJ2-3, with TRBD2 identical over 8 bases. This CDR3 contains 15 residues. Germline values: CDR1 SGHRS, CDR2 YFSETQ. Unmatched junction bases numbered 8, after V lost 4 bases and J lost 4 bases.